The T cell receptor (beta chain) described here comes from a study of spatial heterogeneity in lung cancer. Study-wide context: Alpha-chain sequences were consistently detected in smaller numbers than beta-chain sequences.

A distinct unique molecular identifier was carried by each TCR cDNA molecule. From the 5' RACE reads, TCRdb called clonotypes with MiXCR, one entry per CDR3 protein. The data show tens of thousands of distinct CDR3 sequences, roughly 7.4% seen once. This clonotype was seen repeatedly, ten times or more. Time point denoted: blood at routine non-recurrence follow-up after resection. In each case, whole RNA from tumor, nontumor lung or frozen PBMC was sequenced unsorted. The CDR3 has 17 amino acids. CDR1 and CDR2 from the germline V gene are SGHVS and FNYEAQ. V lost 5 bases and J lost 2; bases outside the gene matches: 10.

The sequence derives from a female donor with early-stage non-small cell lung cancer. The V call is TRBV7-6, the J call TRBJ2-5, with 11 bases lining up with TRBD2. The input for sequencing was PBMCs, taken at follow-up. CDR3 bases: TGTGCCAGCAGCCGGCGGTTAGCTAGCGGGGGGCAAGAGACCCAGTACTTC. Residues: CASSRRLASGGQETQYF.